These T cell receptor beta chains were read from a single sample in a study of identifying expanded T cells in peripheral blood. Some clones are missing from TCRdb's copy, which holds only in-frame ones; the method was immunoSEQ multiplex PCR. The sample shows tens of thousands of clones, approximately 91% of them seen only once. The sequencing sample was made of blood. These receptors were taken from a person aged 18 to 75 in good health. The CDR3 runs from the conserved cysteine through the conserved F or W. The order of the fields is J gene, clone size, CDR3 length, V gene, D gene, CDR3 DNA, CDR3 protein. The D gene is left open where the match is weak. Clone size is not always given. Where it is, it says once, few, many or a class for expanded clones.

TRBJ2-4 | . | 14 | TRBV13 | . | TGTGCCCCCGCCAAGGGGCCCGCCAAAAACATTCAGTACTTC | CAPAKGPAKNIQYF
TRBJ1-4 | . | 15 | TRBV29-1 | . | TGCAGCGTCCGGCTCCCGGGGGGGGCTAATGAAAAACTGTTTTTT | CSVRLPGGANEKLFF
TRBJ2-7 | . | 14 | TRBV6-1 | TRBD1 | TGTGCCAGCAGGAGGGACAGTCGCCCCTACGAGCAGTACTTC | CASRRDSRPYEQYF
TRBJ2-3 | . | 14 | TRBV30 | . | TGTGCCTGGAGTGGGAGGGCAGCCAGGGATACGCAGTATTTT | CAWSGRAARDTQYF
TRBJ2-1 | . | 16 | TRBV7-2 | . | TGTGCCAGCAGCTTAGATTCATCTAGCTCCTACAATGAGCAGTTCTTC | CASSLDSSSSYNEQFF
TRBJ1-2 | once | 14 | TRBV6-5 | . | TGTGCCAGCAGTTACTCGTGGCTTAACTATGGCTACACCTTC | CASSYSWLNYGYTF
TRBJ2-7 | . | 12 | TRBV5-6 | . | TGTGCCAGCAGCTCCCCTTTAGGCGAGCAGTACTTC | CASSSPLGEQYF
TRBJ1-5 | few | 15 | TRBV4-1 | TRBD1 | TGCGCCAGCAGCCACCGGACAGGGGACAATCAGCCCCAGCATTTT | CASSHRTGDNQPQHF
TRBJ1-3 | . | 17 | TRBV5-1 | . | TGCGCCAGCAGCTTGGGGGACCTCGCGACCTCTGGAAACACCATATATTTT | CASSLGDLATSGNTIYF
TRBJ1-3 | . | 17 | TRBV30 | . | TGTGCCTGGAGTGTGGGGGGAAAGTTTTCGGCCGGAAACACCATATATTTT | CAWSVGGKFSAGNTIYF
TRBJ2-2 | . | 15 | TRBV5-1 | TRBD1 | TGCGCCAGCAGCCCCGGGACAGCCAACACCGGGGAGCTGTTTTTT | CASSPGTANTGELFF
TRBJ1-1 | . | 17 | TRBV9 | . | TGTGCCAGCAGCGCGGGCTTAATGGGGGCACTGAACACTGAAGCTTTCTTT | CASSAGLMGALNTEAFF
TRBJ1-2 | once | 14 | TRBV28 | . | TGTGCCAGCAGTTTTGAGTCAGGGACCTATGGCTACACCTTC | CASSFESGTYGYTF
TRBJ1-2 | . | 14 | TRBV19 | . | TGTGCCAGTAGTATCTCGGGGACGAACTATGGCTACACCTTC | CASSISGTNYGYTF
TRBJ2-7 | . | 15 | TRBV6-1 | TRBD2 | TGTGCCAGCACCTCGGGGGGGCTAGGTGGATACGAGCAGTACTTC | CASTSGGLGGYEQYF
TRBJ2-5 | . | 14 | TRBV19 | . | TGTGCCAGTAGTGACGGGACGGGGCAAGAGACCCAGTACTTC | CASSDGTGQETQYF
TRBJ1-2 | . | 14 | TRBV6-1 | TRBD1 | TGTGCCAGCAGCTACAGGGGCGGCAACTATGGCTACACCTTC | CASSYRGGNYGYTF
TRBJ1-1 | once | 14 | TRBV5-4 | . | TGTGCCAGCAGGCCTGGACACTCGAACACTGAAGCTTTCTTT | CASRPGHSNTEAFF
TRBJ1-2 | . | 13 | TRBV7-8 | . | TGTGCCAGCAGCTTAGATGGTAACTATGGCTACACCTTC | CASSLDGNYGYTF
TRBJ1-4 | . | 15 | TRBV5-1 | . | TGCGCCAGCACCACGGCGAGTGCTTCTAATGAAAAACTGTTTTTT | CASTTASASNEKLFF
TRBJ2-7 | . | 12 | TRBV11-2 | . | TGTGCCAGCAGCTTAGTATTAGGGGAGCAGTACTTC | CASSLVLGEQYF
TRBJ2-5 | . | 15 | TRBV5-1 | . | TGCGCCAGCAGCTTTACCCCGGTCAACCAAGAGACCCAGTACTTC | CASSFTPVNQETQYF
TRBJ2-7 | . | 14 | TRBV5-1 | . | TGCGCCAGCAGCTTGAATCGGAGGTCCTACGAGCAGTACTTC | CASSLNRRSYEQYF
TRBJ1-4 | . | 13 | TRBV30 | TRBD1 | TGTGCCTGGGCGAGGGACAGTCGGGGAAAACTGTTTTTT | CAWARDSRGKLFF
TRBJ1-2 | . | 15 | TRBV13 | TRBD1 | TGTGCCAGCAGCTTACTGGCAGGGGGCCCCTATGGCTACACCTTC | CASSLLAGGPYGYTF